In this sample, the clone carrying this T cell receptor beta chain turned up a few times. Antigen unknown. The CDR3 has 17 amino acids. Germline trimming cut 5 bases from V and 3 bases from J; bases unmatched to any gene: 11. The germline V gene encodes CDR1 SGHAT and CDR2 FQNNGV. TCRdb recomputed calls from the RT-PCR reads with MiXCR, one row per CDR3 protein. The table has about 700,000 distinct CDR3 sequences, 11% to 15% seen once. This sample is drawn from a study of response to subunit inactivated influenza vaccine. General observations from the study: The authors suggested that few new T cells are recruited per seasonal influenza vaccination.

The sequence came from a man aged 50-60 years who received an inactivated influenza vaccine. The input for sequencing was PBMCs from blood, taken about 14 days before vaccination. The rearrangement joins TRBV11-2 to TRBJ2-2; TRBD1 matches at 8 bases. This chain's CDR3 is CASSTSTGETYTGELFF. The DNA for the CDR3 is TGTGCCAGCAGCACGTCGACAGGGGAAACGTACACCGGGGAGCTGTTTTTT.